The 32 T cell receptor beta chains in this list originate from one sample, sequenced in a study of cytomegalovirus exposure and HLA in healthy donors. Primers included in the PCR were 60 Vbeta and 13 Jbeta primers. Some clones are missing from TCRdb's copy, which holds only in-frame ones; the method was immunoSEQ multiplex PCR. In the table there are 170,000 or so clones, 80% of which are singletons. Input material: PBMCs. The receptor set was obtained from a boy between 5 and 17 years old in good health and CMV-seronegative.

The chain employs TRBV6-1 and TRBJ2-7; possibly TRBD1 for D (6 bases). CDR3 length: 15 residues. In germline, CDR1 is MNHNS, CDR2 SASEGT. V shed 1 base and J shed 0 bases, with 10 bases lying between them. Written as DNA, the CDR3 is TGTGCCAGCAGTGAAGAAGGGGGACACTCCTACGAGCAGTACTTC. Translation: CASSEEGGHSYEQYF.

The rearrangement links TRBV13 to TRBJ2-2, with 9 bases matching TRBD1. The CDR3 covers 15 residues. Germline V CDR1 and CDR2: PRHDT, FYEKMQ (reference sequence). V lost 9 bases and J lost 1; bases outside the gene matches: 6. The CDR3 DNA follows: TGTGCCAGTACGACAGGGGGAAAGAACACCGGGGAGCTGTTTTTT. Protein product: CASTTGGKNTGELFF.

The gene calls are TRBV19 and TRBJ2-4, with 7 nucleotides matching TRBD1. Per germline, CDR1 LNHDA and CDR2 SQIVND (reference sequence). After removal of 3 bases from V and 4 bases from J, the junction contained 3 bases not matched to a gene. CDR3 length: 14 residues. CDR3 DNA sequence: TGTGCCAGTAGTATCGGGACAGCTAAAAACATTCAGTACTTC. It translates to CASSIGTAKNIQYF.

The genes are TRBV6-1 and TRBJ1-2; maybe TRBD1 (5 bases). The germline V and J ends were trimmed by 10 bases and 6 bases, with 18 bases remaining between them. The CDR3 runs 13 residues. The germline V gene encodes CDR1 MNHNS and CDR2 SASEGT. CDR3 sequence reads: CATTAGGGHGYTF. Written as DNA, the CDR3 is TGTGCCACTACGGCCGGGGGGGGACATGGCTACACCTTC.

The sample holds a few counts of this clone. The chain recombines TRBV5-4 with TRBJ2-3; D not certain. V was clipped by 1 base and J by 0 bases, with 12 bases between them. Germline-derived CDR1 and CDR2 are SGHNT and YYREEE (reference sequence). This CDR3 spans 16 amino acids. The CDR3 bases are TGTGCCAGCAGCTTGCGGGTCTCTTCAAGCACAGATACGCAGTATTTT. Translation: CASSLRVSSSTDTQYF. The entire variable domain, with the rest obtained from reference TRBV5-4 and TRBJ2-3, is as follows: ETGVTQSPTHLIKTRGQQVTLRCSSQSGHNTVSWYQQALGQGPQFIFQYYREEENGRGNFPPRFSGLQFPNYSSELNVNALELDDSALYLCASSLRVSSSTDTQYFGPGTRLTVL.

The chain combines TRBV29-1 with TRBJ2-1; 7 positions agree with TRBD2. This CDR3 contains 14 residues. Germline CDR1 and CDR2: SQVTM and ANQGSEA. V was clipped by 5 bases and J by 3 bases; unmatched bases: 7. The CDR3 bases are TGCAGCGTTCGTCGCGCTAGCGGCTACAATGAGCAGTTCTTC. It yields the protein CSVRRASGYNEQFF.

The chain is built from TRBV5-1 and TRBJ2-5; TRBD1 is a possible D gene (6 bases). The CDR3 runs to 14 residues. V was pared by 5 bases and J by 7 bases, with 18 bases between. CDR1 and CDR2 from the germline V gene are SGHRS and YFSETQ. CDR3 amino acids: CASRFPGADGTQYF. The CDR3 coding sequence is TGCGCCAGCAGGTTCCCAGGGGCTGATGGGACCCAGTACTTC.

This chain uses TRBV29-1 with TRBJ1-2, with D perhaps TRBD1 (6 bases). The CDR3 totals 12 residues. Germline values: CDR1 SQVTM, CDR2 ANQGSEA. Trimming shortened V by 6 bases and J by 4 bases, and 12 bases separated the two germline ends. The CDR3 sequence is CSVRQALYGYTF. CDR3 nucleotides: TGCAGCGTCAGACAGGCCCTCTATGGCTACACCTTC.

The gene calls are TRBV6-5 and TRBJ1-3, with TRBD1 matching over 7 bases. The CDR3 extends over 14 amino acids. Germline V lookup: CDR1 MNHEY, CDR2 SVGAGI. With V trimmed by 6 bases and J by 0 bases, 2 bases remained unmatched. CDR3 region: CASSRDSSGNTIYF. The CDR3 bases are TGTGCCAGCAGCCGGGACAGCTCTGGAAACACCATATATTTT.

The gene calls are TRBV10-3 and TRBJ1-2; 10 bases line up with TRBD1. The CDR3 is 15 amino acids. The germline V gene has CDR1 ENHRY and CDR2 SYGVKD. V trimming: 4 bases; J trimming: 4 bases; junction bases outside the gene matches: 6. Here the CDR3 DNA reads TGTGCCATCAGTGTAGGGACAGGGGTTAGCTATGGCTACACCTTC. Its protein is CAISVGTGVSYGYTF.

In its sample, this clone was seen once. This chain uses TRBV6-1 with TRBJ1-1; 12 nucleotides line up with TRBD1. Germline trimming cut 2 bases from V and 7 bases from J; bases unmatched to any gene: 5. Germline CDR1 reads MNHNS; CDR2 reads SASEGT. The CDR3 contains 15 residues. CDR3: CASSEWDRGPFEAFF. The CDR3 nucleotides read TGTGCCAGCAGTGAATGGGACAGGGGGCCTTTTGAAGCTTTCTTT.

The chain has TRBV7-2 and TRBJ1-2, with 7 nucleotides matching TRBD1. The V gene's germline CDR1 is SGHTA and CDR2 FQGNSA. V lost 1 base, J lost 8 bases, and 4 bases stayed unmatched. The CDR3 runs to 13 residues. CDR3 protein: CASSLDGQVGYTF. The CDR3, as DNA: TGTGCCAGCAGCTTAGACGGACAGGTGGGCTACACCTTC. The entire variable domain, with the rest obtained from reference TRBV7-2 and TRBJ1-2, is as follows: GAGVSQSPSNKVTEKGKDVELRCDPISGHTALYWYRQSLGQGLEFLIYFQGNSAPDKSGLPSDRFSAERTGGSVSTLTIQRTQQEDSAVYLCASSLDGQVGYTFGSGTRLTVV.

The gene calls are TRBV5-6 and TRBJ1-2; 8 nucleotides agree with TRBD1. V trimming: 4 bases; J trimming: 4 bases; junction bases outside the gene matches: 3. From germline, CDR1 is SGHDT and CDR2 YYEEEE. The CDR3 is 13 residues long. The CDR3, as DNA: TGTGCCAGCAGCCAGACAGGGGTCTATGGCTACACCTTC. Translation: CASSQTGVYGYTF.

This clone was detected only a few times. V gene TRBV9 combines with J gene TRBJ1-1; D is undetermined. The V gene lost 0 bases and the J gene lost 0 bases, with 12 bases spanning the gap. The CDR3 runs 16 residues. Germline V gene lookup returns CDR1 SGDLS and CDR2 YYNGEE. CDR3 sequence: CASSVEPSLMNTEAFF. The CDR3 DNA is TGTGCCAGCAGCGTAGAGCCATCCCTGATGAACACTGAAGCTTTCTTT.

The rearrangement uses TRBV29-1 and TRBJ1-5, with 7 bases fitting TRBD1. Germline assignment: CDR1 SQVTM and CDR2 ANQGSEA. The CDR3 sequence is 14 residues long. V was clipped by 6 bases and J by 7 bases; unmatched bases: 12. The CDR3 loop is CSVVTTGEGQPQHF. In DNA form, the CDR3 reads TGCAGCGTGGTCACAACAGGGGAAGGACAGCCCCAGCATTTT.

V usage is TRBV19 and J usage is TRBJ2-5, with a tentative D call TRBD2 (5 bases). Germline CDR1 reads LNHDA; CDR2 reads SQIVND (reference sequence). The CDR3 loop spans 12 amino acids. The ends were cut back, 3 bases at V and 5 bases at J, with 7 bases in the middle. The DNA of the CDR3 is TGTGCCAGTAGTATGAGAGGGGAGACCCAGTACTTC. Its protein is CASSMRGETQYF.

This clone has a handful of counts. The chain has TRBV2 and TRBJ1-1, with D uncertain. Germline CDR1 reads SNHLY; CDR2 reads FYNNEI. The V and J ends lost 8 bases and 2 bases respectively, with 15 bases between them. This CDR3 is 14 amino acids long. CDR3 DNA sequence: TGTGCCAGCCTTTGGGGAGCGGAAAACACTGAAGCTTTCTTT. Translating it yields CASLWGAENTEAFF. Supplemented by reference TRBV2 and TRBJ1-1, the full variable domain reads EPEVTQTPSHQVTQMGQEVILRCVPISNHLYFYWYRQILGQKVEFLVSFYNNEISEKSEIFDDQFSVERPDGSNFTLKIRSTKLEDSAMYFCASLWGAENTEAFFGQGTRLTVV.

The CDR3 loop is CASSLNPGRGPQPQHF. The CDR3 coding sequence is TGTGCCAGCAGCTTAAACCCCGGTAGGGGTCCTCAGCCCCAGCATTTT. The rearrangement joins TRBV7-3 to TRBJ1-5, with D perhaps TRBD1 (5 bases). CDR3 length: 16 amino acids. Germline CDR1 is SGHTA and CDR2 is FQGTGA. Deletions cut 1 base from V and 6 bases from J, with 16 bases between.

The sample holds one count of this clone. The V gene is TRBV29-1, the J gene TRBJ1-1; TRBD1 agrees at 8 bases. The CDR3 loop spans 15 amino acids. CDR1 and CDR2 from the germline V gene are SQVTM and ANQGSEA. V dropped 4 bases and J dropped 1; count of bases not matched to a gene: 8. CDR3 DNA sequence: TGCAGCGTTGGAGACAGGGGTTTTGAGAACACTGAAGCTTTCTTT. This encodes CSVGDRGFENTEAFF.

The genes are TRBV13 and TRBJ1-3; 8 positions match TRBD1. In germline, CDR1 is PRHDT, CDR2 FYEKMQ (reference sequence). There are 16 residues in the CDR3. V shed 4 bases and J 4 bases; nucleotides not matched to a gene: 9. This chain's CDR3 is CASSSLQTGEGNTIYF. The CDR3 nucleotides are TGTGCCAGCAGCTCCCTTCAGACAGGGGAAGGAAACACCATATATTTT.

This clone occurred a few times. The chain couples TRBV28 to TRBJ1-2; 9 nucleotides line up with TRBD1. The CDR3 covers 14 residues. Germline lookup yields CDR1 MDHEN and CDR2 SYDVKM. V gave up 5 bases and J gave up 6 bases; unmatched junction bases: 7. The CDR3 coding sequence is TGTGCCAGCAGTCCCGTGGACAGGGGAAATGGCTACACCTTC. Amino acid sequence: CASSPVDRGNGYTF.

This chain links TRBV5-1 with TRBJ2-5; 8 bases are shared with TRBD1. V lost 0 bases to trimming and J lost 3 bases; unmatched junction nucleotides: 4. This CDR3 region has 15 residues. The germline CDR1 and CDR2 sequences are SGHRS and YFSETQ. The CDR3 is CASSLAPGGEETQYF. The CDR3 DNA sequence: TGCGCCAGCAGCTTGGCTCCAGGGGGCGAAGAGACCCAGTACTTC.

The chain is built from TRBV27 and TRBJ1-3; no reliable D call. This CDR3 is 17 amino acids long. CDR1 MNHEY and CDR2 SMNVEV come from the germline V gene (reference sequence). The germline V and J ends were trimmed by 4 bases and 0 bases, with 16 bases remaining between them. This CDR3 reads CASSSLNTDLSGNTIYF. CDR3 sequence (DNA): TGTGCCAGCAGTTCGCTGAACACAGACCTCTCTGGAAACACCATATATTTT.

The chain employs TRBV30 and TRBJ1-3; D is possibly TRBD1 (5 bases). The germline gives CDR1 GTSNPN, CDR2 SVGIG (reference sequence). The CDR3 consists of 15 residues. Trimming took off 0 bases at V and 4 bases at J, with 13 bases between the two ends. This CDR3 is CAWSVRNRSGNTIYF. In DNA, the CDR3 is TGTGCCTGGAGTGTACGGAACAGGTCGGGAAACACCATATATTTT. The full variable domain, rest sourced from reference TRBV30 and TRBJ1-3, is SQTIHQWPATLVQPVGSPLSLECTVEGTSNPNLYWYRQAAGRGLQLLFYSVGIGQISSEVPQNLSASRPQDRQFILSSKKLLLSDSGFYLCAWSVRNRSGNTIYFGEGSWLTVV.

Here the CDR3 reads CASSSLLEHSNQPQHF. The DNA for the CDR3 is TGTGCCAGCAGTTCACTTTTAGAGCATAGCAATCAGCCCCAGCATTTT. The rearrangement joins TRBV6-6 to TRBJ1-5; D call uncertain. Trimming stripped 4 bases from V and 0 bases from J, with 13 bases between. The CDR3 spans 16 residues. Germline V gene sequence: CDR1 MNHNY, CDR2 SVGAGI (reference sequence).

The chain recombines TRBV6-1 with TRBJ2-1; 7 bases agree with TRBD2. V lost 6 bases to trimming and J lost 10 bases; unmatched junction nucleotides: 12. The CDR3 consists of 14 residues. Looked up from germline, CDR1 is MNHNS and CDR2 is SASEGT. As DNA, the CDR3 is TGTGCCAGCAGGGAGGACGGATCGCGGGGGGAGCAGTTCTTC. It codes for CASREDGSRGEQFF.

The chain has TRBV30 and TRBJ1-6; TRBD1 is a possible D gene (6 bases). CDR1 and CDR2 from the germline V gene are GTSNPN and SVGIG (reference sequence). V lost 3 bases and J 8 bases, leaving 17 bases between the germline ends. The CDR3 spans 15 residues. The CDR3 is CAWSDRDTLYSPLHF. CDR3 sequence (DNA): TGTGCCTGGAGCGACCGGGACACACTATATTCACCCCTCCACTTT.

The table lists this clone with a count of one. The chain joins TRBV9 to TRBJ1-2; 8 nucleotides agree with TRBD1. J was trimmed by 4 bases and V by 0 bases; bases with no gene match: 5. CDR1 SGDLS and CDR2 YYNGEE come from the germline V gene. This CDR3 region has 15 residues. The CDR3 sequence: CASSVGQTGAYGYTF. The CDR3 DNA reads as TGTGCCAGCAGCGTAGGCCAGACAGGGGCCTATGGCTACACCTTC.

This chain links TRBV4-1 with TRBJ2-3; 15 bases match TRBD2. V was clipped by 2 bases and J by 4 bases; unmatched bases: 4. Germline loops: CDR1 MGHRA, CDR2 YSYEKL. There are 17 residues in the CDR3. CDR3 region: CASSQYGLAGGADTQYF. The CDR3 nucleotides read TGCGCCAGCAGCCAATATGGACTAGCGGGAGGGGCAGATACGCAGTATTTT.

The chain has TRBV7-3 and TRBJ1-2, with TRBD1 matching 10 bases. CDR3 length equals 15 residues. Germline-derived CDR1 and CDR2 are SGHTA and FQGTGA. V shed 6 bases, J shed 0 bases, and the junction held 4 bases outside the gene matches. The CDR3 spells CASRSGQGSNYGYTF. The CDR3 DNA follows: TGTGCCAGCAGATCGGGACAGGGGTCTAACTATGGCTACACCTTC.

The chain employs TRBV4-1 and TRBJ2-7; 10 bases align to TRBD2. CDR1 is MGHRA and CDR2 is YSYEKL in the germline V gene. The junction had 10 bases not matched to a gene; V was cut back by 1 base and J by 1 base. CDR3 length: 18 amino acids. DNA for the CDR3: TGCGCCAGCAGCCAAGGGTCTATACTAGCGGGGTTATCCTACGAGCAGTACTTC. Amino acid sequence: CASSQGSILAGLSYEQYF.

The chain carries TRBV12-5 and TRBJ2-1; D may be TRBD2 (5 bases). Germline-derived CDR1 and CDR2 are LGHNT and FRNRAP. V lost 6 bases to trimming and J lost 4 bases, with 10 bases between them. This CDR3 is 13 amino acids long. In DNA form, the CDR3 reads TGTGCTAGTGGAGCAGCGGAATACAATGAGCAGTTCTTC. It yields the protein CASGAAEYNEQFF. The variable domain in full, with the rest retrieved from reference TRBV12-5 and TRBJ2-1, is DARVTQTPRHKVTEMGQEVTMRCQPILGHNTVFWYRQTMMQGLELLAYFRNRAPLDDSGMPKDRFSAEMPDATLATLKIQPSEPRDSAVYFCASGAAEYNEQFFGPGTRLTVL.